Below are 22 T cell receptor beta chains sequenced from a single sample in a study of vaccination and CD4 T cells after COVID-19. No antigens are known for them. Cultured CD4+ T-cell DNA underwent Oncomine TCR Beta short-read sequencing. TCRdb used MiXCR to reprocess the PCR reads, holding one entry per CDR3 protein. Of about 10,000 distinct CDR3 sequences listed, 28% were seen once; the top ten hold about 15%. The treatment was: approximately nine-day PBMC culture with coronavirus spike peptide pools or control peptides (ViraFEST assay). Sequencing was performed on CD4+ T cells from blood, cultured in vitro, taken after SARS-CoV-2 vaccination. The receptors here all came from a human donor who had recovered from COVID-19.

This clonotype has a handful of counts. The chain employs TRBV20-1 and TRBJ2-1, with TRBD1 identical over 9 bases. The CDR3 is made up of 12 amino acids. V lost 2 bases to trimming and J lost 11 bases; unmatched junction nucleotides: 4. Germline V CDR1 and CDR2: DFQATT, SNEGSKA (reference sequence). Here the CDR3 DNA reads TGCAGTGCTAGACGACAGGGGGGACAGCAGTTCTTC. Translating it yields CSARRQGGQQFF.

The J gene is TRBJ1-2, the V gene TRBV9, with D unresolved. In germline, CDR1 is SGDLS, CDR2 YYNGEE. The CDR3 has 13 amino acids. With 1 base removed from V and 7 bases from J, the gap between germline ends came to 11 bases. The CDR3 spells CASSVTAGVGYTF. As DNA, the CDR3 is TGTGCCAGCAGCGTAACGGCAGGTGTTGGCTACACCTTC.

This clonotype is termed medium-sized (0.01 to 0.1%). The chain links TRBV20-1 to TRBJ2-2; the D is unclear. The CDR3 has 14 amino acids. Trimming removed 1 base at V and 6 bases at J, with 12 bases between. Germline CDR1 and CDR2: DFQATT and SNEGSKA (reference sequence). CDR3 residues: CSARAAVIPGELFF. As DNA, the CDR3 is TGCAGTGCTAGAGCCGCCGTCATTCCCGGGGAGCTGTTTTTT.

The CDR3: CASGRTGRTGELFF. Written as DNA, the CDR3 is TGTGCCAGCGGACGGACAGGGAGAACCGGGGAGCTGTTTTTT. The chain uses TRBV25-1 and TRBJ2-2, with 8 positions matching TRBD1. This CDR3 has 14 residues. Germline V CDR1 and CDR2: MGHDK, SYGVNS. J gave up 5 bases and V 8 bases, and 7 bases lay outside the gene matches.

Here the CDR3 DNA reads TGTGCCAGCAGTTATGGGGGAGGGCCCAAAAACATTCAGTACTTC. Translation gives CASSYGGGPKNIQYF. J is TRBJ2-4 and V is TRBV25-1, with 7 bases that match TRBD2. The CDR3 is made up of 15 amino acids. CDR1 is MGHDK, CDR2 SYGVNS, per germline. V lost 5 bases to trimming and J lost 2 bases; unmatched junction nucleotides: 6.

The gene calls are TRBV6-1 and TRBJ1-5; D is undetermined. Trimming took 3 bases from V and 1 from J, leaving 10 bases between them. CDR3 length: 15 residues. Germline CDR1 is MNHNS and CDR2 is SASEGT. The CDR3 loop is CASSENGMSNQPQHF. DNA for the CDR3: TGTGCCAGCAGTGAGAACGGGATGAGCAATCAGCCCCAGCATTTT.

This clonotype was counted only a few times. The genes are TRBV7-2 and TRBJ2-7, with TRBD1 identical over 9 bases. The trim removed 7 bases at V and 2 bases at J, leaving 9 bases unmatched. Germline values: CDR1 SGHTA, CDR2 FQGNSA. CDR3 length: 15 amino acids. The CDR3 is CASNRAGQGAYEQYF. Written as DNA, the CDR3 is TGTGCCAGCAACAGAGCGGGACAGGGCGCCTACGAGCAGTACTTC.

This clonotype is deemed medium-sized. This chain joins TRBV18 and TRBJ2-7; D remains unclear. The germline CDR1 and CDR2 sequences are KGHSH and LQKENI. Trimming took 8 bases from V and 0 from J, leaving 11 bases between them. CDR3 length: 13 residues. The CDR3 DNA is TGTGCCAGCCAGGAGTACCTCTCCTACGAGCAGTACTTC. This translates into CASQEYLSYEQYF.

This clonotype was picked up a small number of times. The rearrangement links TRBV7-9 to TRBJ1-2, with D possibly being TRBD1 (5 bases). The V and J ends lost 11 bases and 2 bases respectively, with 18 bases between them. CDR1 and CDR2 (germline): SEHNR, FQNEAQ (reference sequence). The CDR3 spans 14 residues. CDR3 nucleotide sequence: TGTGCCGGTTCTGGTGGTGACAGCAACTATGGCTACACCTTC. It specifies CAGSGGDSNYGYTF.

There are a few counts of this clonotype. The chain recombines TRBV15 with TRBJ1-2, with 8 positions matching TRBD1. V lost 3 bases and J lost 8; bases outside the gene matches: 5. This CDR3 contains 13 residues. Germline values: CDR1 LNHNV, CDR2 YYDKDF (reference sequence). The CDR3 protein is CATSSTGGSGYTF. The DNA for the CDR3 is TGTGCCACCAGCAGCACAGGGGGTTCGGGCTACACCTTC.

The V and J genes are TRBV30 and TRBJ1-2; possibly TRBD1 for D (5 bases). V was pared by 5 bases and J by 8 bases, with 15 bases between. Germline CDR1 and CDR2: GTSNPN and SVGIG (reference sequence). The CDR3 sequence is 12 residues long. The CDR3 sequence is CAWLKQAGGYTF. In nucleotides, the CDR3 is TGTGCCTGGCTGAAACAGGCGGGGGGCTACACCTTC.

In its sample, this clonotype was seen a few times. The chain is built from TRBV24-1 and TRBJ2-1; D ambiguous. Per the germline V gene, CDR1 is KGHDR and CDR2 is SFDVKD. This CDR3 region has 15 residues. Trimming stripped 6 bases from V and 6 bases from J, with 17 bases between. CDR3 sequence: CATSIAVPSSNEQFF. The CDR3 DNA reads TGTGCCACCAGTATCGCGGTTCCATCGAGCAATGAGCAGTTCTTC.

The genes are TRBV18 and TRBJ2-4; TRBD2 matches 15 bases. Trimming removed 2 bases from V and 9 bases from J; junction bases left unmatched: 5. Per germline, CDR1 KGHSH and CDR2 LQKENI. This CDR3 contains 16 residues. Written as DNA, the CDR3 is TGTGCCAGCTCACCAGGGACTAGCGGGAGGCGGGGCATTCAGTACTTC. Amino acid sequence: CASSPGTSGRRGIQYF.

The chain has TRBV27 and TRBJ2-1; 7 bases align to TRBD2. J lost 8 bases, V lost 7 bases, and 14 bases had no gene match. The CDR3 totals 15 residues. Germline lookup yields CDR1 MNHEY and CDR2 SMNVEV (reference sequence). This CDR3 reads CASTPPAGDGHEQFF. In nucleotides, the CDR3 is TGTGCCAGCACCCCCCCCGCGGGAGATGGACATGAGCAGTTCTTC.

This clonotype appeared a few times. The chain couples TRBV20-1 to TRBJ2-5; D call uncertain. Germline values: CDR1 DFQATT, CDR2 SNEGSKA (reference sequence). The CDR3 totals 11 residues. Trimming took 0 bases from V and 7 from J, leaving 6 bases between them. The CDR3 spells CSARDFGTQYF. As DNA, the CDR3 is TGCAGTGCTAGAGATTTTGGGACCCAGTACTTC.

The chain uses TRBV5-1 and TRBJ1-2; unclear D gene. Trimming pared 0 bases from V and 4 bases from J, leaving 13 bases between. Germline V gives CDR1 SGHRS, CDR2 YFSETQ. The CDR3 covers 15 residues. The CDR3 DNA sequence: TGCGCCAGCAGCTTGGCCCGGGGAAGAGCCTATGGCTACACCTTC. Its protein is CASSLARGRAYGYTF.

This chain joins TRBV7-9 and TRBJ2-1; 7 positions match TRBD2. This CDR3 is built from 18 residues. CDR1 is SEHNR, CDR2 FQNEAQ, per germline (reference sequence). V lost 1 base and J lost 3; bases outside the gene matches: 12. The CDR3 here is CASSLVSLAEEFYNEQFF. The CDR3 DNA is TGTGCCAGCAGCTTAGTTTCCCTAGCGGAAGAATTCTACAATGAGCAGTTCTTC. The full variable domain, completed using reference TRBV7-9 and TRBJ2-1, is DTGVSQNPRHKITKRGQNVTFRCDPISEHNRLYWYRQTLGQGPEFLTYFQNEAQLEKSRLLSDRFSAERPKGSFSTLEIQRTEQGDSAMYLCASSLVSLAEEFYNEQFFGPGTRLTVL.

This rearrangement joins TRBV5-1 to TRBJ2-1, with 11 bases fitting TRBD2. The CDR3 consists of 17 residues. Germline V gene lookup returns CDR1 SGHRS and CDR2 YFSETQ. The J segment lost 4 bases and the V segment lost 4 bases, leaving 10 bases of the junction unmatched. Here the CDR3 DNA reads TGCGCCAGCAGCGCCGGCGAAACTAGCGGGGGTTACAATGAGCAGTTCTTC. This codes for CASSAGETSGGYNEQFF.

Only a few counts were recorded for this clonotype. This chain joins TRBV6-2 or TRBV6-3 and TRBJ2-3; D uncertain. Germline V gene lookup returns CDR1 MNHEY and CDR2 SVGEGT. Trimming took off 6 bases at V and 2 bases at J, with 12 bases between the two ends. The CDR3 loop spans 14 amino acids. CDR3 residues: CASSAVAPTDTQYF. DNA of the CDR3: TGTGCCAGCAGCGCCGTGGCCCCCACAGATACGCAGTATTTT.

CDR3 amino acids: CASSRAGQSNQPQHF. Written as DNA, the CDR3 is TGTGCCAGCAGTAGAGCCGGACAGTCCAATCAGCCCCAGCATTTT. The chain joins TRBV6-1 to TRBJ1-5; tentative D call: TRBD1 (6 bases). The CDR3 has 15 residues. The ends were cut back, 5 bases at V and 3 bases at J, with 14 bases in the middle. The germline CDR1 and CDR2 sequences are MNHNS and SASEGT.

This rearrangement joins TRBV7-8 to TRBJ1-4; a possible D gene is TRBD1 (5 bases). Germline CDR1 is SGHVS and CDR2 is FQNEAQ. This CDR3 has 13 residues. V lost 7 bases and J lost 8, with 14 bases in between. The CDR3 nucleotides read TGTGCCAGCACCAATAAACGGACAGAAAAACTGTTTTTT. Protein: CASTNKRTEKLFF.

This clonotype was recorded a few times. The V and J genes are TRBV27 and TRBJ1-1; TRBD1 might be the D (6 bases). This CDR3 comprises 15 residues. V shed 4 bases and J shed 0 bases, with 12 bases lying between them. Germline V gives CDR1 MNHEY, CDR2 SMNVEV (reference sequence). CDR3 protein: CASSSLGQMNTEAFF. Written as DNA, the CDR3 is TGTGCCAGCAGTTCCTTAGGACAGATGAACACTGAAGCTTTCTTT.